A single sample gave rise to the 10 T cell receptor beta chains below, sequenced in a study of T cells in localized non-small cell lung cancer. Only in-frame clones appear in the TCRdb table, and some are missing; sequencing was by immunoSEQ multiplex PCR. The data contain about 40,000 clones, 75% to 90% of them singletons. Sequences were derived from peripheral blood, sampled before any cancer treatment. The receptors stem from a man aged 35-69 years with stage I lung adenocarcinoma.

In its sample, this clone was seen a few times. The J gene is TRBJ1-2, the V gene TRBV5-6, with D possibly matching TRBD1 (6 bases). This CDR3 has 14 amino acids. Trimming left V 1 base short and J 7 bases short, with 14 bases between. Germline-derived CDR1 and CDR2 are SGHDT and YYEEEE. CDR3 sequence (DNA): TGTGCCAGCAGCTTGTACAGGGAAGGAATTGGCTACACCTTC. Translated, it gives CASSLYREGIGYTF.

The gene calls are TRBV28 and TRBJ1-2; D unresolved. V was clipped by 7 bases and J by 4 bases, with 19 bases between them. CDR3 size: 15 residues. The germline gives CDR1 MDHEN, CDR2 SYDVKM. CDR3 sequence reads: CASNQGGRPRYGYTF. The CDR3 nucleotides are TGTGCCAGCAACCAAGGAGGGCGACCCCGCTATGGCTACACCTTC.

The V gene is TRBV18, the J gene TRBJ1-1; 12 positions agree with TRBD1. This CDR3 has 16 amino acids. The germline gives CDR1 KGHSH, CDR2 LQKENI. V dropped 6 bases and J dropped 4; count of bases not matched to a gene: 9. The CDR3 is CASSQSGTGGGTEAFF. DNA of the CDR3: TGTGCCAGCTCGCAATCCGGGACAGGGGGCGGCACTGAAGCTTTCTTT.

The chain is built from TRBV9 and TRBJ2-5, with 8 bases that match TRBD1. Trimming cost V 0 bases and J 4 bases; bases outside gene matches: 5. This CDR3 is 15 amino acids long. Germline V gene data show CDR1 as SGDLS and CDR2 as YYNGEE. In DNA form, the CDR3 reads TGTGCCAGCAGCGTAGCAGGGACAGGCGGAGAGACCCAGTACTTC. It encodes CASSVAGTGGETQYF. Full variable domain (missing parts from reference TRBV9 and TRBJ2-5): DSGVTQTPKHLITATGQRVTLRCSPRSGDLSVYWYQQSLDQGLQFLIQYYNGEERAKGNILERFSAQQFPDLHSELNLSSLELGDSALYFCASSVAGTGGETQYFGPGTRLLVL.

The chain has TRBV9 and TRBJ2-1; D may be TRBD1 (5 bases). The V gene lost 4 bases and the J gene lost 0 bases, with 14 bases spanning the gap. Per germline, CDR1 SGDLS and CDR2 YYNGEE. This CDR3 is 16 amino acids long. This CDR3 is CASSPTGHRSYNEQFF. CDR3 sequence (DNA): TGTGCCAGCAGCCCAACCGGACATCGCTCCTACAATGAGCAGTTCTTC.

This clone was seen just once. For the CDR3, the DNA is TGTGCCAGTAGTGCGATTACCAGTTTTTATAGCAATCAGCCCCAGCATTTT. It encodes CASSAITSFYSNQPQHF. The chain joins TRBV19 to TRBJ1-5; D ambiguous. V was cut by 5 bases and J by 0 bases, with 17 bases left in between. The germline gives CDR1 LNHDA, CDR2 SQIVND (reference sequence). The CDR3 has 17 amino acids.

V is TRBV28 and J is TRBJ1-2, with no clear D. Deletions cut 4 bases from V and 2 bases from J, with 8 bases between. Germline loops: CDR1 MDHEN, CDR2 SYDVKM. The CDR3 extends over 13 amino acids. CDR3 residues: CASSSTTNYGYTF. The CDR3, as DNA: TGTGCCAGCAGTTCGACAACGAACTATGGCTACACCTTC.

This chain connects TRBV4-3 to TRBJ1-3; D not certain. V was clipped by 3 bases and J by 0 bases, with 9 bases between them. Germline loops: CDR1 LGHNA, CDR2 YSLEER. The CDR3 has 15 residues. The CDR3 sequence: CASSQETGSGNTIYF. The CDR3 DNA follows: TGCGCCAGCAGCCAGGAGACGGGCTCTGGAAACACCATATATTTT.

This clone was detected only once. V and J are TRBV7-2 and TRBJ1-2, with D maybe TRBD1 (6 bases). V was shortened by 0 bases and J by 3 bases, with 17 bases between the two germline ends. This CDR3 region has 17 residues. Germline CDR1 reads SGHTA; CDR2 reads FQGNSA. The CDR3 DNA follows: TGTGCCAGCAGCTTAGCGGGGGGGCGCGCTCCCTACTATGGCTACACCTTC. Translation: CASSLAGGRAPYYGYTF.

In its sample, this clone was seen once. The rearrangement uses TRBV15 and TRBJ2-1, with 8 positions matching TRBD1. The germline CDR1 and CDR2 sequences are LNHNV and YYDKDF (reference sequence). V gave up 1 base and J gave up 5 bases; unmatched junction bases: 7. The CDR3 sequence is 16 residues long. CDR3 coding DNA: TGTGCCACCAGCAGAGGAGGACAGGGTTGGAACAATGAGCAGTTCTTC. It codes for CATSRGGQGWNNEQFF. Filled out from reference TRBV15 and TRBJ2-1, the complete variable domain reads DAMVIQNPRYQVTQFGKPVTLSCSQTLNHNVMYWYQQKSSQAPKLLFHYYDKDFNNEADTPDNFQSRRPNTSFCFLDIRSPGLGDTAMYLCATSRGGQGWNNEQFFGPGTRLTVL.